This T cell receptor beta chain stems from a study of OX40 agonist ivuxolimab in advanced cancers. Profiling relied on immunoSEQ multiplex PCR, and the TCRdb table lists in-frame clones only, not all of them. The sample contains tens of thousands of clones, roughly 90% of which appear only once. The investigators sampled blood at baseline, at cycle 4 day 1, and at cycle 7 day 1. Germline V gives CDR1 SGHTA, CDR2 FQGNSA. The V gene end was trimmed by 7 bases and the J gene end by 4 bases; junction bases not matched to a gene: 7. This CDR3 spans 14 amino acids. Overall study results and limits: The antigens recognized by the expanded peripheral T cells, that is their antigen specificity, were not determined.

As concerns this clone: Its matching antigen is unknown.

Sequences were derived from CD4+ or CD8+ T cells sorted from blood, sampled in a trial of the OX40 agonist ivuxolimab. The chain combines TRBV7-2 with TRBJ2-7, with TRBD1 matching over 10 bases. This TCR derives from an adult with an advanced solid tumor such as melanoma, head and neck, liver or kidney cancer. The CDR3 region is CASKKGTGVYEQYF. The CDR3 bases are TGTGCCAGCAAAAAGGGGACAGGGGTGTACGAGCAGTACTTC.